This TCR beta chain was identified in a study of blood T cell repertoires in COVID-19. Overall study context: The United States, Italy and Spain provided the acute and convalescent COVID-19 samples. PBMCs, B-cell-depleted T cells, or T cells provided the cDNA or gDNA that made up the material.

Authors' methods: Counts of nucleated cells, estimated from reference gene primer amplification, were obtained. The protocol was immunoSEQ multiplex PCR, while the TCRdb copy is restricted to in-frame clones and leaves out a portion. For V, J and clone size, that table is used; D and trimming come from the DNA. Of 20,000 to 25,000 clones detected, roughly nine tenths appear once; the ten largest clones hold roughly 10%. The CDR3 loop spans 15 amino acids. The V end was cut by 2 bases, the J end by 5 bases, with 12 bases between. CDR1 LNHNV and CDR2 YYDKDF come from the germline V gene (reference sequence).

This receptor was taken from a human donor with active COVID-19. The donor label of this sample is uncertain. The chain employs TRBV15 and TRBJ2-2; D might be TRBD2 (5 bases). The sequencing sample was made of peripheral blood. CDR3 DNA: TGTGCCACCAGCAGAAGGCTAGCCGGGACCGGGGAGCTGTTTTTT. Translated: CATSRRLAGTGELFF. The whole variable domain, remainder taken from reference TRBV15 and TRBJ2-2, is DAMVIQNPRYQVTQFGKPVTLSCSQTLNHNVMYWYQQKSSQAPKLLFHYYDKDFNNEADTPDNFQSRRPNTSFCFLDIRSPGLGDTAMYLCATSRRLAGTGELFFGEGSRLTVL.